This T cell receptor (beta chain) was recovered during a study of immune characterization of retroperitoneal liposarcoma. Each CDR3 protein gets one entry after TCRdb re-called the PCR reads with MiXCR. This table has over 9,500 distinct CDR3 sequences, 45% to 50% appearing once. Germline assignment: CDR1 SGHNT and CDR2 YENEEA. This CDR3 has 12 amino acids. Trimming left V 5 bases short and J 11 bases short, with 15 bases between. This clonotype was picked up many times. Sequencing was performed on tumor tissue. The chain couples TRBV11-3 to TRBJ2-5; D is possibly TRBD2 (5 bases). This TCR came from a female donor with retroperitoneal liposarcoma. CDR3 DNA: TGTGCCAGCAGCATTACTAGGAATGAGCAGTACTTC. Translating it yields CASSITRNEQYF.